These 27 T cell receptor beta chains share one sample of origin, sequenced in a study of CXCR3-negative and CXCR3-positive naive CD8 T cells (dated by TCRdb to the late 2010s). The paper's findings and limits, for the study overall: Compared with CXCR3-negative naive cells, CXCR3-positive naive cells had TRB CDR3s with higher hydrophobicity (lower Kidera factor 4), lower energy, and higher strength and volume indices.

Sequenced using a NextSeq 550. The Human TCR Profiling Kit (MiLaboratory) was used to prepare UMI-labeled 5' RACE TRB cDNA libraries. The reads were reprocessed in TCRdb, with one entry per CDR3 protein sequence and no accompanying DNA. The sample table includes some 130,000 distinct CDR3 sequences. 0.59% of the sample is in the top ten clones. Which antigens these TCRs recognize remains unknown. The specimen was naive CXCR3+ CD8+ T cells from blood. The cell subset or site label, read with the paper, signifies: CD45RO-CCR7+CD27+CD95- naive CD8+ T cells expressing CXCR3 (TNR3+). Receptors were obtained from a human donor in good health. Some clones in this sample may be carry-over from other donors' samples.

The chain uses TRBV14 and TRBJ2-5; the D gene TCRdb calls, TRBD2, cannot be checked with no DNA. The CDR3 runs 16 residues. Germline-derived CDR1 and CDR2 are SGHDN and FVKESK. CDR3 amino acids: CASSQPHTGNSETQYF.

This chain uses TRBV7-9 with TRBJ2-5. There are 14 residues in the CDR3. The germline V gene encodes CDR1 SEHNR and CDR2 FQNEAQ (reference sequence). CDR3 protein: CASSLVGGQETQYF.

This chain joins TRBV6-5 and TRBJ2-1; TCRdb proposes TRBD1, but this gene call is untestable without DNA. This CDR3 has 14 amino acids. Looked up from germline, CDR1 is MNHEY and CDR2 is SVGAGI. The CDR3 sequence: CASFQWEGAYEHFF.

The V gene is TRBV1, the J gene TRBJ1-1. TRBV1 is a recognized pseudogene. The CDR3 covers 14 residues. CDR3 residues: CTSSISPPNTEAFF.

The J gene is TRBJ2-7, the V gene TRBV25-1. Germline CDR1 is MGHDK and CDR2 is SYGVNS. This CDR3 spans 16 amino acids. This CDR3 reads CASSEYSETHDYEQYF.

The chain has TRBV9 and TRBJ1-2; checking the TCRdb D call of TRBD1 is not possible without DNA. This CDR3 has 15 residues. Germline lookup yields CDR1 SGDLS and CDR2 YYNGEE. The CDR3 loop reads CASSAGGQGTYGYTF.

The CDR3 sequence: CSARVNPGQGYYEQYF. This rearrangement joins TRBV20-1 to TRBJ2-7; as DNA is missing, the TRBD1 call by TCRdb cannot be tested. This CDR3 has 16 residues. Germline V gives CDR1 DFQATT, CDR2 SNEGSKA (reference sequence).

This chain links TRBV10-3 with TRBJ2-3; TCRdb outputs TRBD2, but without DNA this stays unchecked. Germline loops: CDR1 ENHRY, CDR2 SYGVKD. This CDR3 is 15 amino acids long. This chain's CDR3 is CAIGVEGGFTDTQYF.

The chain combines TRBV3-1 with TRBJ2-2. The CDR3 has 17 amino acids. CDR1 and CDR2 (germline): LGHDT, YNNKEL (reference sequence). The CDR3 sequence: CASSQVYIQSLTGELFF.

The CDR3 protein is CASSLVGASIEAFF. This chain uses TRBV11-3 with TRBJ1-1. This CDR3 has 14 amino acids. Germline-derived CDR1 and CDR2 are SGHNT and YENEEA.

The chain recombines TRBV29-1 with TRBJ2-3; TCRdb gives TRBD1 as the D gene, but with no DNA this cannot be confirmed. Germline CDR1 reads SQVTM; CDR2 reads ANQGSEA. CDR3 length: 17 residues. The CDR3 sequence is CSVEGEEETGSTDTQYF.

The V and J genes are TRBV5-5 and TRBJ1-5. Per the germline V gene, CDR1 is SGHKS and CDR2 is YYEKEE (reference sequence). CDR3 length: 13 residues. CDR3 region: CASSLTVNQPQHF.

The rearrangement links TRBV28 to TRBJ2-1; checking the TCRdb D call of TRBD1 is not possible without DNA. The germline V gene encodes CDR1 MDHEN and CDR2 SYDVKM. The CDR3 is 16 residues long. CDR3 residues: CASSLAPGTGLSEQFF.

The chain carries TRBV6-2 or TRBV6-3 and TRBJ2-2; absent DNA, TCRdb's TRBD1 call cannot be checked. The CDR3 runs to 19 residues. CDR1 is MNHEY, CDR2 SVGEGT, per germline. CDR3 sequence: CASSYSSGDNLVDTGELFF.

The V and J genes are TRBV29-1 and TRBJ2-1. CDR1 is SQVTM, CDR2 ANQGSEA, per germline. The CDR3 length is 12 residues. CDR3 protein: CSSPGTYNEQFF.

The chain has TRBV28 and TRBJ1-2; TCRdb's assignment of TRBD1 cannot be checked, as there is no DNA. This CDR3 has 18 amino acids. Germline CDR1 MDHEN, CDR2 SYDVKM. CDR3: CASSLWLLRQGGIRGYTF.

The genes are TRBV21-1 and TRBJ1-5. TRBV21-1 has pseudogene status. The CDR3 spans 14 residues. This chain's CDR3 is CAAADAHSNQPQHF.

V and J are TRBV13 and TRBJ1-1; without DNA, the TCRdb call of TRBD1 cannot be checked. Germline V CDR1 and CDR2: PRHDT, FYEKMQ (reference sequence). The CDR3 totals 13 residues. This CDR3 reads CASEWAENTEAFF.

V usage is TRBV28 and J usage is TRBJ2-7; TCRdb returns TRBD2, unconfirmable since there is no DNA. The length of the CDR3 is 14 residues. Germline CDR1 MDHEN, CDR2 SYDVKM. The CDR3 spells CASRALGSSYEQYF.

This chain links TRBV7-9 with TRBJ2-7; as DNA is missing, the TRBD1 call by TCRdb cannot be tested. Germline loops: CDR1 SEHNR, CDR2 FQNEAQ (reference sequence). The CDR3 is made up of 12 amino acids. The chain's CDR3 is CASSPGDSEQYF.

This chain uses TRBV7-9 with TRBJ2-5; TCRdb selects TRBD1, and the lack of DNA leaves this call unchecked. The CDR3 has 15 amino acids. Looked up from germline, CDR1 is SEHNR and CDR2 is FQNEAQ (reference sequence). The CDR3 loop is CASSPPLRGQETQYF.

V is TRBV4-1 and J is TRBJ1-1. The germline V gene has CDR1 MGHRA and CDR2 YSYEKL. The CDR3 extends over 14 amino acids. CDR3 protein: CASSLPALDTEAFF.

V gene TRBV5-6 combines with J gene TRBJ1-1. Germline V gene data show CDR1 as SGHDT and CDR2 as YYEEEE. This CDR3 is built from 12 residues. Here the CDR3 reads CASSWYQGRAFF. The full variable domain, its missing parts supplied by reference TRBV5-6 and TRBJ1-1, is DAGVTQSPTHLIKTRGQQVTLRCSPKSGHDTVSWYQQALGQGPQFIFQYYEEEERQRGNFPDRFSGHQFPNYSSELNVNALLLGDSALYLCASSWYQGRAFFGQGTRLTVV.

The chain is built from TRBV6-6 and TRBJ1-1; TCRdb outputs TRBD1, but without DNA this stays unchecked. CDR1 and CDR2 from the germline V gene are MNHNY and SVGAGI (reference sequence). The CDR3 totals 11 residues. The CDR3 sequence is CASGPGTEAFF.

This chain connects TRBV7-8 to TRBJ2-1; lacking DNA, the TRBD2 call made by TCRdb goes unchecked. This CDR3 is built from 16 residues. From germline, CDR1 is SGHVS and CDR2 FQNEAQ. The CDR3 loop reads CASSLAGRDPYNEQFF.

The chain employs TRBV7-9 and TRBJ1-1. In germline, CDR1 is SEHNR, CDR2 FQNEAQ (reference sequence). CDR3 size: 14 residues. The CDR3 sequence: CASSLGQGRTEAFF.

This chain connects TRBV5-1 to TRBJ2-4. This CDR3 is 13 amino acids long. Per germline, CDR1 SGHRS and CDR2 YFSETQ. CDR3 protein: CASSLGSPNIQYF. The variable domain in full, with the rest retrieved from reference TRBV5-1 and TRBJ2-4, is KAGVTQTPRYLIKTRGQQVTLSCSPISGHRSVSWYQQTPGQGLQFLFEYFSETQRNKGNFPGRFSGRQFSNSRSEMNVSTLELGDSALYLCASSLGSPNIQYFGAGTRLSVL.